The sequence of this TCR beta chain was determined in a study of CD8 T cells in Susac syndrome. Each multiple sclerosis control was a treatment-naive patient with relapsing-remitting disease that was either stable or active. Negative isolation was applied to CD8+ and CD4+ T cells, and FACS enrichment was applied to TEMRA cells. Germline V CDR1 and CDR2: SEHNR, FQNEAQ (reference sequence). With 10 bases removed from V and 6 bases from J, the gap between germline ends came to 15 bases. The CDR3 has 13 residues. cDNA came from around 0.5 to 1 ug RNA primed by random hexamers. Coverage of TCR beta CDR3 amplification by immunoSEQ multiplex PCR extended to 54 Vbeta and 13 Jbeta. TCRdb passed the immunoSEQ multiplex PCR reads through MiXCR, listing each CDR3 protein once. The sample has about 430,000 distinct CDR3 sequences; around 85% are singletons.

The chain employs TRBV7-9 and TRBJ1-4, with a weak D call TRBD1 (6 bases). The sequencing input was CD8+ T cells from PBMCs. This receptor was taken from a human donor with multiple sclerosis. CDR3 in DNA: TGTGCCACCGCGGGGGAGGGGGATGAAAAACTGTTTTTT. This codes for CATAGEGDEKLFF.